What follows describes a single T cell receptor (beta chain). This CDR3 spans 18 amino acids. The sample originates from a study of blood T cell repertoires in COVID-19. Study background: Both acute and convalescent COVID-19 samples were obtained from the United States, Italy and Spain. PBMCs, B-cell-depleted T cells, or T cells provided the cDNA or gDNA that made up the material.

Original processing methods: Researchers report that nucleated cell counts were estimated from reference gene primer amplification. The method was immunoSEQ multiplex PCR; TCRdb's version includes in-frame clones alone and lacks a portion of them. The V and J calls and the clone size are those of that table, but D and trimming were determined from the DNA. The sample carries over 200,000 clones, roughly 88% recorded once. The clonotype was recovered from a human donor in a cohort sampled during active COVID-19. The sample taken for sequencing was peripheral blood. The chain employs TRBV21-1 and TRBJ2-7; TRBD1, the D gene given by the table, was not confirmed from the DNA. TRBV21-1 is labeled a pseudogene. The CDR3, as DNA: TGTGCCAGCAGCAAAACCACGTCGCCCGGACAGACAACCTACGAGCAGTACTTC. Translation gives CASSKTTSPGQTTYEQYF.